These T cell receptor beta chains were read from a single sample in a study of Ad26.COV2.S vaccination and SARS-CoV-2 variants. Profiling relied on immunoSEQ multiplex PCR, and the TCRdb table lists in-frame clones only, not all of them. Among 120,000 to 150,000 clones, 75% to 90% were seen once, and the ten largest hold around 5.1%. This sample comprised peripheral blood, obtained after recovery from COVID-19. These receptors were obtained from a human donor who had recovered from COVID-19. CDR3s include the opening cysteine and the closing phenylalanine or tryptophan. The order of the fields is clone size, V gene, D gene, J gene, CDR3 DNA, CDR3 protein. A D gene is named only where the DNA matches it firmly. Size values are once, few and many counts, or a class for expanded clones, and some rows have none.

.	TRBV20-1	.	TRBJ2-1	TGCAGTGCCAAATCTTTGGCTGAGCAGTTCTTC	CSAKSLAEQFF
.	TRBV29-1	TRBD1	TRBJ1-2	TGCAGCGCGCGGGACAGGGCAGACTATGGCTACACCTTC	CSARDRADYGYTF
.	TRBV9	TRBD1	TRBJ2-7	TGTGCCAGCAGCGCGACAGGGCTCTCCTACGAGCAGTACTTC	CASSATGLSYEQYF
.	TRBV27	TRBD1	TRBJ2-7	TGTGCCAGCAGCCCCAGCCGGGACAGCTACGAGCAGTACTTC	CASSPSRDSYEQYF
.	TRBV7-9	.	TRBJ1-1	TGTGCCAGCAGCTTACTCAGGGGCAGGACTGAAGCTTTCTTT	CASSLLRGRTEAFF
.	TRBV19	.	TRBJ2-3	TGTGCCAGTAGAAGAATTTATCGTACCACAGATACGCAGTATTTT	CASRRIYRTTDTQYF
.	TRBV30	.	TRBJ2-2	TGTGCCTGGACCCGGCAGAGCGGTGCCACCGGGGAGCTGTTTTTT	CAWTRQSGATGELFF
.	TRBV27	TRBD1	TRBJ1-2	TGTGCCAGCAGTTCAACAGGGGGCGCGAAGGGCTACACCTTC	CASSSTGGAKGYTF
.	TRBV24-1	TRBD1	TRBJ2-1	TGTGCCATCGGACAGGGTTGGGATGAGCAGTTCTTC	CAIGQGWDEQFF
.	TRBV6-5	.	TRBJ1-1	TGTGCCAGTTTAGGGGGTATGAACACTGAAGCTTTCTTT	CASLGGMNTEAFF
once	TRBV6-6	.	TRBJ2-7	TGTGCCAGCAGGACGTCAGCCCGGGACCACGAGCAGTACTTC	CASRTSARDHEQYF
.	TRBV12-5	.	TRBJ2-3	TGTGCTAGTGGTTTGGTAGTGACAGATACGCAGTATTTT	CASGLVVTDTQYF
.	TRBV6-5	TRBD1	TRBJ1-1	TGTGCCAGCAGCTCGTTCGGGACAGCCTCCACTGAAGCTTTCTTT	CASSSFGTASTEAFF
.	TRBV28	.	TRBJ1-2	TGTGCCAGCAGTTTACAGGGGCTTCCCTATGGCTACACCTTC	CASSLQGLPYGYTF
.	TRBV15	.	TRBJ2-1	TGTGCCACCAGCAGAGGATACAATGAGCAGTTCTTC	CATSRGYNEQFF
.	TRBV12-5	.	TRBJ2-2	TGTGCTAGTGGGGATTCGAGGGTACCCGGGGAGCTGTTTTTT	CASGDSRVPGELFF
.	TRBV12-3/TRBV12-4	TRBD1	TRBJ2-1	TGTGCCAGCAGTTTCGGACAGGTAGGCGAGCAGTTCTTC	CASSFGQVGEQFF
.	TRBV2	.	TRBJ1-2	TGTGCCAGCAGTGAATGGGAGGGGAAGGGCTATGGCTACACCTTC	CASSEWEGKGYGYTF
.	TRBV4-3	.	TRBJ1-3	TGCGCCAGCAGCCAAGATCGAGGCAGGGAGGGAAACACCATATATTTT	CASSQDRGREGNTIYF
few	TRBV29-1	.	TRBJ1-3	TGCAGCGTTGCCGCAGGGCGAAACTCTGGAAACACCATATATTTT	CSVAAGRNSGNTIYF
.	TRBV6-6	TRBD1	TRBJ1-1	TGTGCCAGCAGTTACTCGTACAGGGGGAACACTGAAGCTTTCTTT	CASSYSYRGNTEAFF
.	TRBV6-5	.	TRBJ2-6	TGTGCCAGCAGAAGGGTGAGCGGGGCCAACGTCCTGACTTTC	CASRRVSGANVLTF
.	TRBV7-9	TRBD1	TRBJ2-7	TGTGCCAGCAGCTCCCGGGACAGGGGCTACGAGCAGTACTTC	CASSSRDRGYEQYF
.	TRBV5-5	TRBD1	TRBJ1-1	TGTGCCAGCAACTTCTGGACAGGGGCCGGCACTGAAGCTTTCTTT	CASNFWTGAGTEAFF
.	TRBV7-2	.	TRBJ2-5	TGTGCCAGCAGCTTAGGGGTGGAAAGACAAGAGACCCAGTACTTC	CASSLGVERQETQYF
.	TRBV7-8	TRBD2	TRBJ2-7	TGTGCCAGCAGCTTGACTAGCGGGGGATACGAGCAGTACTTC	CASSLTSGGYEQYF
.	TRBV4-3	TRBD1	TRBJ2-6	TGCGCCAGCAGCCAAGTCCAGGGGGCTGGGGCCAACGTCCTGACTTTC	CASSQVQGAGANVLTF
.	TRBV4-3	.	TRBJ1-2	TGCGCCAGCAGCCACTTTCGGCACGGAGCTAACTATGGCTACACCTTC	CASSHFRHGANYGYTF
.	TRBV7-9	TRBD2	TRBJ2-5	TGTGCCAGCAGCTTAGATCCCTCGGCGGGAGCAGAGACCCAGTACTTC	CASSLDPSAGAETQYF
.	TRBV27	TRBD2	TRBJ2-7	TGTGCCAGCAGTTTCGTAGCGGGGGGCCCTTACGAGCAGTACTTC	CASSFVAGGPYEQYF
.	TRBV2	.	TRBJ2-7	TGTGCCAGCAGTGCGCACGTGAACGAGCAGTACTTC	CASSAHVNEQYF
.	TRBV4-1	TRBD2	TRBJ2-1	TGCGCCAGCAGCCAAGAGGGACTAGCGGACATCTACAATGAGCAGTTCTTC	CASSQEGLADIYNEQFF
.	TRBV10-1	.	TRBJ2-1	TGCGCCAGCAGTGAGTCGAGAGGGGGTGACAATGAGCAGTTCTTC	CASSESRGGDNEQFF
few	TRBV4-1	TRBD2	TRBJ2-1	TGCGCCAGCAGCCCCTCCGGACTAGCATACAATGAGCAGTTCTTC	CASSPSGLAYNEQFF
.	TRBV29-1	.	TRBJ1-3	TGCAGCGCCTCAACAGGCTCTGGAAACACCATATATTTT	CSASTGSGNTIYF
.	TRBV5-1	.	TRBJ1-4	TGCGCCAGCAGCTTGGGTGCTAATGAAAAACTGTTTTTT	CASSLGANEKLFF
.	TRBV7-9	.	TRBJ2-5	TGTGCCAGCAGCTCCTATGGGCCGGGGCAGGGAGAGACCCAGTACTTC	CASSSYGPGQGETQYF
once	TRBV6-5	.	TRBJ1-5	TGTGCCAGCAGTTACTCGGCGGGGGACCAGCCCCAGCATTTT	CASSYSAGDQPQHF
few	TRBV7-2	.	TRBJ1-1	TGTGCCAGCAGCTTATATCGTGGGGGAGTAAACACTGAAGCTTTCTTT	CASSLYRGGVNTEAFF
.	TRBV28	TRBD2	TRBJ2-1	TGTGCCAGCAGGACCGGGACTACCTCATTTGAGCAGTTCTTC	CASRTGTTSFEQFF
once	TRBV9	.	TRBJ2-2	TGTGCCAGCAGGGGGGGAAATACCGGGGAGCTGTTTTTT	CASRGGNTGELFF
once	TRBV6-6	TRBD1	TRBJ1-3	TGTGCCAGCAGTTACACGGCGACAGGGGCTGGAAACACCATATATTTT	CASSYTATGAGNTIYF
.	TRBV28	.	TRBJ2-7	TGTGCCAGCAGTGACTACGAGCAGTACTTC	CASSDYEQYF
.	TRBV9	.	TRBJ1-4	TGTGCCAGCAGCGTAGCGGACACCACTAATGAAAAACTGTTTTTT	CASSVADTTNEKLFF
.	TRBV2	.	TRBJ2-7	TGTGCCAGCAGCGAAGCGATGGAGCAGTACTTC	CASSEAMEQYF
.	TRBV6-5	.	TRBJ2-7	TGTGCCAGCAGTTACGGATCGGGCTCTAACTCCTACGAGCAGTACTTC	CASSYGSGSNSYEQYF
.	TRBV5-1	.	TRBJ2-7	TGCGCCAGCAGCTTGAGGGAGTTCGTATGGGCCTACGAGCAGTACTTC	CASSLREFVWAYEQYF
.	TRBV7-2	.	TRBJ1-1	TGTGCCAGCAGCTTAGTCGGGGTGAGGACTGAAGCTTTCTTT	CASSLVGVRTEAFF
.	TRBV6-5	.	TRBJ2-3	TGTGCCAGCAGTTACTCCAGGGTGGGACACAGAGATACGCAGTATTTT	CASSYSRVGHRDTQYF
.	TRBV7-2	TRBD2	TRBJ2-1	TGTGCCAGCAGCTTGACGGGGGGTATCTACAATGAGCAGTTCTTC	CASSLTGGIYNEQFF